This TCR beta chain appears in the sequencing data of a study of PD-L1 blockade in urothelial cancer. Whole-study context: Male patients with bladder-origin urothelial cancer numbered about 90% of the 29. Patients had been given 0 to 3 earlier chemotherapy regimens.

Sequencing was performed with immunoSEQ multiplex PCR; in TCRdb, only in-frame clones are kept and a portion is missing. The repertoire includes about 45,000 clones, around nine tenths of them detected once, and just under 25% sits in the top ten. The sample's time point: pretreatment peripheral blood. The starting material was PBMCs, obtained around atezolizumab (anti-PD-L1) treatment. The clonotype was recovered from a donor aged 40 or older with urothelial cancer.

CDR3 amino acids: CASSLEAGTSTDTQYF. CDR3 in DNA: TGTGCCAGCAGTTTGGAGGCGGGTACTAGCACAGATACGCAGTATTTT. The gene calls are TRBV27 and TRBJ2-3, with D possibly being TRBD2 (5 bases). V lost 3 bases to trimming and J lost 0 bases, with 13 bases between them. The CDR3 totals 16 residues. Looked up from germline, CDR1 is MNHEY and CDR2 is SMNVEV (reference sequence).